This T cell receptor (beta chain) stems from a study of OX40 agonist ivuxolimab in advanced cancers. Germline V gene lookup returns CDR1 MNHEY and CDR2 SVGAGI. V lost 7 bases and J 5 bases, leaving 8 bases between the germline ends. This CDR3 has 11 residues. The method was immunoSEQ multiplex PCR; TCRdb's version includes in-frame clones alone and lacks a portion of them. This table has tens of thousands of clones, around 87% appearing once. This specimen was CD4+ or CD8+ T cells sorted from blood, taken in a trial of the OX40 agonist ivuxolimab. The genes are TRBV6-5 and TRBJ2-5; no clear D gene. The sequence was obtained from an adult with an advanced solid tumor such as melanoma, head and neck, liver or kidney cancer. CDR3 DNA: TGTGCCAGCAACGTGGGCGAGACCCAGTACTTC. As protein: CASNVGETQYF.